The following is a TCR beta chain sequence with its context. This sample is part of a study of control samples from healthy donors and cancer patients. Sequenced by immunoSEQ multiplex PCR; TCRdb stores in-frame clones only, minus some. The repertoire holds 210,000 or so clones, with approximately 90% as singletons. The CDR3 spans 16 residues. V lost 5 bases and J 7 bases, leaving 24 bases between the germline ends. Germline CDR1 SGHAT, CDR2 FQNNGV. Input material: blood. This clonotype was sampled from a young man in good health. The chain links TRBV11-2 to TRBJ2-7, with a tentative D call TRBD1 (9 bases). The chain's CDR3 is CASSPGGGQGLWEQYF. The CDR3 DNA follows: TGTGCCAGCAGCCCGGGGGGGGGACAGGGCCTTTGGGAGCAGTACTTC.